This T cell receptor beta chain was retrieved from a study of blood T cell repertoires in COVID-19. Profiling relied on immunoSEQ multiplex PCR, and the TCRdb table lists in-frame clones only, not all of them. The sample yields 300,000 to 400,000 clones, 87% seen once. The CDR3 has 18 amino acids. The germline V and J ends were trimmed by 4 bases and 7 bases, with 23 bases remaining between them. Germline V gives CDR1 LGHNA, CDR2 YNFKEQ. This clonotype was sampled from a man under 40 with COVID-19, enrolled during active disease. Sequencing was performed on peripheral blood. The rearrangement joins TRBV4-2 to TRBJ1-6; no definite D call. The DNA for the CDR3 is TGTGCCAGCAGCCGACCATCATCGGGTCACGCCCCAAATTCACCCCTCCACTTT. Its translation is CASSRPSSGHAPNSPLHF.